Presented here are 10 T cell receptor beta chains from one specimen sequenced in a study of T cell responses to AZD1222 COVID-19 vaccine (dated by TCRdb to about 2021). The library came from the immunoSEQ multiplex PCR assay. TCRdb carries this immuneACCESS record with in-frame sequences only. Its versions omit some clonotypes, under half of them owing to an unresolved V gene in the studies checked, with the rest unexplained. The sample table records 100,000 to 150,000 clones; 75% to 95% of these occur just once. The ten largest clonotypes hold 7.2% of the sample. According to the study, the label for this sample's time point signals: baseline before first vaccination. Sample: peripheral blood, taken on day 0 of AZD1222 vaccination. These receptors came from an adult in good health.

The chain uses TRBV11-3 and TRBJ2-1; D call uncertain. The CDR3 runs to 13 residues. Germline V gene sequence: CDR1 SGHNT, CDR2 YENEEA. Trimming took 0 bases from V and 9 from J, leaving 9 bases between them. CDR3 residues: CASSLEGRAEQFF. The CDR3 DNA is TGTGCCAGCAGCTTAGAGGGCCGCGCTGAGCAGTTCTTC.

V usage is TRBV24-1 and J usage is TRBJ2-3; a possible D gene is TRBD1 (5 bases). Germline-derived CDR1 and CDR2 are KGHDR and SFDVKD. The CDR3 loop spans 13 amino acids. V lost 7 bases to trimming and J lost 4 bases, with 11 bases between them. This chain's CDR3 is CATSDSYPDTQYF. The CDR3 coding sequence is TGTGCCACCAGCGACAGTTATCCAGATACGCAGTATTTT.

CDR3 coding DNA: TGTGCCAGCAGTCGTAGCGGGAGTGGCGGGGAGCTGTTTTTT. Its translation is CASSRSGSGGELFF. The chain links TRBV6-5 to TRBJ2-2; 9 bases are shared with TRBD2. V lost 5 bases to trimming and J lost 7 bases; unmatched junction nucleotides: 5. The germline V gene encodes CDR1 MNHEY and CDR2 SVGAGI. The CDR3 covers 14 residues.

The chain uses TRBV11-2 and TRBJ2-5; 10 bases are a match to TRBD1. This CDR3 is built from 17 residues. The germline gives CDR1 SGHAT, CDR2 FQNNGV. V lost 0 bases, J lost 0 bases, and 4 bases stayed unmatched. The DNA of the CDR3 is TGTGCCAGCAGCTTAGATGGGACAGGGGTGTACCAAGAGACCCAGTACTTC. Protein: CASSLDGTGVYQETQYF.

This chain uses TRBV3-1 (or the pseudogene TRBV3-2) with TRBJ1-5; the D is unclear. The V end lost 5 bases, the J end lost 0 bases, and 14 bases lay between the germline ends. The germline gives CDR1 LGHDT, CDR2 YNNKEL (reference sequence). The CDR3 covers 16 residues. The CDR3 DNA follows: TGTGCCAGCAGCTCCGGAACCCCTTATAGCAATCAGCCCCAGCATTTT. Translation gives CASSSGTPYSNQPQHF.

The chain recombines TRBV19 with TRBJ1-1; TRBD1 matches 9 bases. V lost 4 bases, J lost 5 bases, and 8 bases stayed unmatched. Germline assignment: CDR1 LNHDA and CDR2 SQIVND (reference sequence). The CDR3 has 15 residues. CDR3 DNA sequence: TGTGCCAGTAGTACAACACAGGGGGCGCATACTGAAGCTTTCTTT. Translation: CASSTTQGAHTEAFF.

This chain joins TRBV6-4 and TRBJ1-1; D not resolved. V shed 2 bases and J shed 1 base, with 8 bases lying between them. The CDR3 is made up of 14 amino acids. Germline assignment: CDR1 MRHNA and CDR2 SNTAGT. The CDR3 protein is CASSDPDRNTEAFF. CDR3 DNA sequence: TGTGCCAGCAGTGACCCGGACCGGAACACTGAAGCTTTCTTT.

The table lists this clone with a count of one. V usage is TRBV24-1 and J usage is TRBJ1-1, with 7 bases identical to TRBD1. With V trimmed by 5 bases and J by 3 bases, 8 bases remained unmatched. Germline values: CDR1 KGHDR, CDR2 SFDVKD. This CDR3 has 15 amino acids. The CDR3 protein is CATSAEGAGYTEAFF. The CDR3 nucleotides read TGTGCCACCAGTGCCGAGGGGGCGGGGTACACTGAAGCTTTCTTT.

This sequence joins TRBV18 and TRBJ1-2; 9 positions agree with TRBD1. Unmatched junction bases numbered 4, after V lost 2 bases and J lost 9 bases. This CDR3 region has 13 residues. CDR1 is KGHSH, CDR2 LQKENI, per germline. In nucleotides, the CDR3 is TGTGCCAGCTCACCAAGGGACAGGGTGAGCTACACCTTC. This sequence encodes CASSPRDRVSYTF.

The chain carries TRBV28 and TRBJ2-1; 13 nucleotides align to TRBD2. The CDR3 sequence is 16 residues long. V gave up 2 bases and J gave up 5 bases; unmatched junction bases: 3. Germline values: CDR1 MDHEN, CDR2 SYDVKM. CDR3 region: CASSLRGLAGNNEQFF. The CDR3 DNA follows: TGTGCCAGCAGTTTAAGGGGACTAGCGGGGAACAATGAGCAGTTCTTC.